This T cell receptor beta chain was profiled in a study of cytomegalovirus exposure and HLA in healthy donors. Using immunoSEQ multiplex PCR, the repertoire was profiled, and TCRdb retains in-frame clones only, with some absent. The sample yields roughly 150,000 clones, about 88% seen once. V lost 2 bases, J lost 4 bases, and 15 bases lay in between. The germline gives CDR1 KGHSH, CDR2 LQKENI. The CDR3 covers 16 residues. This chain uses TRBV18 with TRBJ1-5, with D possibly matching TRBD1 (6 bases). This sequence originates from a woman between 18 and 30 years old in good health and CMV-seronegative. Sequencing was done on a sample of PBMCs. CDR3 sequence reads: CASSPMERQVNQPQHF. As DNA, the CDR3 is TGTGCCAGCTCACCAATGGAAAGACAGGTTAATCAGCCCCAGCATTTT.